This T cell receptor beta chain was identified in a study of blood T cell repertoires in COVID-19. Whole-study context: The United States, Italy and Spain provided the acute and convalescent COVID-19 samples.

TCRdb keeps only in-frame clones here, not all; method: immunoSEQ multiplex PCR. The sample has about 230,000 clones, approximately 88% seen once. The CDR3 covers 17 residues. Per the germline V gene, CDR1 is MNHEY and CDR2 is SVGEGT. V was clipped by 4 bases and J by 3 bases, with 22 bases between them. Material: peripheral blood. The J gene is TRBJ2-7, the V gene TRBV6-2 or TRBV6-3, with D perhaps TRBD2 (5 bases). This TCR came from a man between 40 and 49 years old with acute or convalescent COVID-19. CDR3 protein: CASSSGLSVRDFYEQYF. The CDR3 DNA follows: TGTGCCAGCAGTTCAGGACTCTCCGTGAGGGATTTCTACGAGCAGTACTTC.